The present T cell receptor beta chain was sequenced within a study of Ad26.COV2.S vaccination and SARS-CoV-2 variants. As for treatment: around 19 received Ad26.COV2.S at low or high dose, single or two shots; roughly five received placebo; per-sample allocation not given. Vaccine and placebo recipients were sampled on day 63 after the first injection. As regards this clone: What it recognizes is unknown.

The repertoire was sequenced with immunoSEQ multiplex PCR; TCRdb's copy has only in-frame clones and lacks some. The table records approximately 280,000 clones, 70% to 90% of them present only once. Study-level points and caveats: Measures of TCR breadth and depth may have fallen short of total T cell responses.

V lost 1 base and J 0 bases, leaving 2 bases between the germline ends. CDR3 length: 13 residues. Germline V lookup: CDR1 PRHDT, CDR2 FYEKMQ (reference sequence). The sequence derives from a person between 18 and 65 years old who received the Ad26.COV2.S COVID-19 vaccine or a placebo. The genes are TRBV13 and TRBJ2-3; D unresolved. This sample comprised peripheral blood, obtained in a trial of Ad26.COV2.S vaccine versus placebo. CDR3 in DNA: TGTGCCAGCAGCTTAGAGAGCACAGATACGCAGTATTTT. Translated, it gives CASSLESTDTQYF.